The source of this T cell receptor beta chain is a study of Ad26.COV2.S vaccination and SARS-CoV-2 variants. Generated by immunoSEQ multiplex PCR, the TCRdb table keeps only in-frame clones and is missing some. This table holds some 480,000 clones, about 83% found once. The treatment denotes: roughly 20 received Ad26.COV2.S at low or high dose, single or two shots; roughly five received placebo; per-sample allocation not given. The study sampled participants on day 63 after the first vaccine or placebo injection. The shot given was an Ad26 vector that makes Wuhan-strain SARS-CoV-2 spike. V lost 5 bases, J lost 5 bases, and 8 bases stayed unmatched. The CDR3 is made up of 17 amino acids. Germline V gene sequence: CDR1 SEHNR, CDR2 FQNEAQ (reference sequence).

The material sequenced was peripheral blood, taken in a trial of Ad26.COV2.S vaccine versus placebo. The TCR originated in a person between 18 and 65 years old who received the Ad26.COV2.S COVID-19 vaccine or a placebo. The chain employs TRBV7-9 and TRBJ2-2; 13 bases match TRBD2. CDR3: CASSMTSGRPRTGELFF. The CDR3 DNA reads TGTGCCAGCAGCATGACTAGCGGGAGGCCACGTACCGGGGAGCTGTTTTTT.